The source of this T cell receptor (beta chain) is a study of cytomegalovirus exposure and HLA in healthy donors. Overall study results and limits: Many donors shared some public TCRs, even though most TCR sequences were rare. In a later analysis, TCR association rates varied by HLA locus: DRB1 most, HLA-C fewest. Later on, a genetic analysis was performed. It linked a missense variant in DCLRE1C with V- and J-gene trimming of TCR beta.

Concerning this clone: What it binds is unknown.

Donors likely had unrecorded immune exposures despite being nominally healthy when sampled. It was with 60 Vbeta and 13 Jbeta primers that the PCR ran. Generated by immunoSEQ multiplex PCR, the TCRdb table keeps only in-frame clones and is missing some. In total, the table holds tens of thousands of clones. CDR1 is LNHDA, CDR2 SQIVND, per germline (reference sequence). This CDR3 is built from 14 residues. Trimming removed 2 bases from V and 3 bases from J, with 10 bases in between. This rearrangement joins TRBV19 to TRBJ1-1; possibly TRBD1 for D (5 bases). Sequences were obtained from PBMCs. The sequence was collected from a girl aged 10 to 17 in good health and CMV-seropositive. Here the CDR3 DNA reads TGTGCCAGTAGTATACAGGGCGGTGACACTGAAGCTTTCTTT. Translation: CASSIQGGDTEAFF.